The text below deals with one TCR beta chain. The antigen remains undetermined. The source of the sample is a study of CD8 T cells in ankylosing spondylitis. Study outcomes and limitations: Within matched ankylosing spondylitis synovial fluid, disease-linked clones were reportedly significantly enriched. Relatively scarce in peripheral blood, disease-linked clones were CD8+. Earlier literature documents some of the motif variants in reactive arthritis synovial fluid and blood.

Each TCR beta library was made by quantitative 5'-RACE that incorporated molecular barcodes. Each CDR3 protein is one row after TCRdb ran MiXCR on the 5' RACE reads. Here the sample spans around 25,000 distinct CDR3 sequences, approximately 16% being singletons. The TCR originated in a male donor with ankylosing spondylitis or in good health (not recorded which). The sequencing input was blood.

The CDR3 nucleotides read TGCAGCGTTGCCGATAGTACCCCCTACAATGAGCAGTTCTTC. This translates into CSVADSTPYNEQFF. V usage is TRBV29-1 and J usage is TRBJ2-1; D uncertain. With 4 bases removed from V and 2 bases from J, the gap between germline ends came to 12 bases. CDR3 length: 14 amino acids. Germline values: CDR1 SQVTM, CDR2 ANQGSEA.